This T cell receptor beta chain derives from a study of T cells in Graves' hyperthyroidism and ophthalmopathy. Authors of the study amplified TCR beta CDR3 regions from RNA transcripts. HTBI primers were employed in a first-round RT-PCR of the TCR CDR3. Via MiXCR, TCRdb re-called the multiplex PCR reads, giving one row per CDR3 protein. The sample comprises 550,000 to 600,000 distinct CDR3 sequences, about 43% of which are singletons, and 15% to 20% rests with the top ten. The germline CDR1 and CDR2 sequences are ENHRY and SYGVKD. The CDR3 has 14 residues. Trimming took off 10 bases at V and 5 bases at J, with 21 bases between the two ends. Researchers barred patients who had uncontrolled infection, other autoimmune disease, pregnancy or lactation. Clinical symptoms, serum thyroxine, TRAb, thyroid ultrasound and orbital computed tomography informed diagnoses.

The TCR was taken from an adult woman with Graves' disease, either hyperthyroidism or ophthalmopathy (not recorded which). The gene calls are TRBV10-3 and TRBJ2-7; either TRBD1 or TRBD2 may fit D (6 bases each). Sequencing input: peripheral blood or thyroid tissue (not recorded which). The CDR3 nucleotides read TGTGCCACTTCTCAGGGGACTGGGGCCAACGAGCAGTACTTC. It is translated as CATSQGTGANEQYF.